This T cell receptor (beta chain) comes out of a study of blood T cell repertoires in COVID-19 (dated by TCRdb to 2020 to 2022). As for the study more broadly: Collaborator samples came from the United States, Italy and Spain and covered acute and convalescent phases of COVID-19. The repertoires were released in a freely available public database meant as a resource for research on the immune response to SARS-CoV-2. Samples were obtained from the ongoing ImmuneRACE study (first 160 participants) and from 950 to 1,500 subjects provided by 6 global collaborators. HLA class I and class II types, where available, came from metadata supplied by the sample provider rather than from assay-based typing. Subjects who had been exposed to COVID-19, were actively infected with it, or had recovered from it provided the deeply sampled blood TCRbeta repertoires that made up the dataset. The prospective study material was composed of cDNA or gDNA derived from T cells, B-cell-depleted T cells, or PBMCs. Nearly every sample came with metadata listing a de-identified subject ID, COVID-19 status, age in years and sex.

TCRbeta CDR3 regions were amplified from genomic DNA by means of the immunoSEQ Assay, a bias-controlled multiplex PCR. Per the original workflow: The number of nucleated cells in each sample was estimated by amplification of reference gene primers within the assay. To quantify the absolute abundance of each unique TCRbeta CDR3 rearrangement, sequence reads were collapsed and filtered. For each sample, productive Simpson clonality was calculated as the square root of Simpson's diversity index across productive rearrangements. TCRdb stores this immuneACCESS table with in-frame sequences only. Part of the clones is absent; in the studies checked, under half of the shortfall reflects unresolved V genes, and no reason is known for the rest. Clone size and the V and J calls come from that table; the DNA yielded D and trimming. Across this sample there are hundreds of thousands of clones, with 70% to 90% seen only once. The ten most abundant clones make up 7.8% of the sample.

A second Seattle source provided samples from volunteer blood donors who had recovered from COVID-19. Whole blood was collected in K2EDTA tubes by collaborating institutions according to the institutions' own protocols. Collaborator samples were shipped for TCRbeta analysis as frozen whole blood, isolated PBMCs, or DNA extracted from either sample type. Paper-wide results and their limitations: Clinical and demographic metadata were provided uncurated, with the amount varying by source and participant.

Taken from the germline V gene, the CDR1 and CDR2 loops are SGDLS and YYNGEE. Trimming at the junction amounts to 0 bases on V and 7 bases on J, and the germline ends lie 11 bases apart. The CDR3 covers 13 residues, taking in both the cysteine and the phenylalanine. This entry keeps only the CDR3 DNA: 39 bases, framed from base 1. In the case of this clone: The antigen it recognizes is unknown. Qualities for individual bases were not recorded, and no much larger clone is one base off.

The TCR originated in a woman between 45 and 60 years old who had recovered from COVID-19. The sample was peripheral blood. The chain joins TRBV9 to TRBJ2-7, with the D gene too uncertain to name. CDR3 loop: CASSVDTAREQYF. The nucleotide sequence is TGTGCCAGCAGCGTAGATACTGCCAGGGAGCAGTACTTC. Extended through the reference TRBV9 and TRBJ2-7 proteins, this CDR3 yields the full variable domain: DSGVTQTPKHLITATGQRVTLRCSPRSGDLSVYWYQQSLDQGLQFLIQYYNGEERAKGNILERFSAQQFPDLHSELNLSSLELGDSALYFCASSVDTAREQYFGPGTRLTVT.